This T cell receptor (beta chain) was profiled in a study of T-cell memory formation after mild COVID-19. The authors produced TCR alpha and TCR beta cDNA libraries with sample barcodes and UMIs by 5'RACE using constant-segment primers. Via MiXCR, TCRdb re-called the 5' RACE reads, giving one row per CDR3 protein. The table shows roughly 550,000 distinct CDR3 sequences, with about 20% occurring only once. This clonotype has just a few counts. Its antigen is currently unknown. Germline CDR1 reads MDHEN; CDR2 reads SYDVKM. Between the trimmed V and J ends, which lost 3 bases and 9 bases, there was a span of 17 bases. This CDR3 comprises 14 residues. General study results and limits: Contracting clones from day 15 to 85 showed balanced CD4/CD8; later expanders favored CD4+. Shrinking CD4+ clones were chiefly CM and EM; CD8+ ones were chiefly EMRA.

What was sequenced was PBMCs or a T cell subset sorted from them (not recorded which). The TCR originated in an adult woman who had mild COVID-19 (a few samples of this study predate the infection). Cell type and time point are not known. This chain uses TRBV28 with TRBJ1-1; weak D call: TRBD1 (5 bases). CDR3 sequence: CASSFGASPLQAFF. The CDR3 region has the DNA TGTGCCAGCAGTTTTGGGGCCAGCCCCCTGCAAGCTTTCTTT.